Listed below are T cell receptor beta chains from one sample, sequenced in a study of vaccination effects on CD4 cells after COVID-19. The data were produced by immunoSEQ multiplex PCR, yet TCRdb's version contains in-frame clones alone and is incomplete. The sample has some 50,000 clones, 65% to 80% seen once. Their specific antigens are unknown. The sample consisted of CD4+ T cells from PBMCs cultured with HCoV-OC43 spike peptides, taken after COVID-19 vaccination. These receptors originate from a human donor who received a COVID-19 vaccine. The CDR3 runs from the conserved cysteine through the conserved F or W. The order of the fields is clone size, V gene, D gene, J gene, CDR3 protein, CDR3 DNA. D genes are given only for firm matches. Rows give clone size only sometimes, using once, few, many, or a class for an expanded clone.

clone size: NA
V gene: TRBV18
D gene: NA
J gene: TRBJ2-1
CDR3 protein: CASSPGPPGSSYNEQFF
CDR3 DNA: TGTGCCAGCTCACCAGGCCCACCGGGGAGCTCCTACAATGAGCAGTTCTTC

clone size: once
V gene: TRBV4-2
D gene: NA
J gene: TRBJ2-5
CDR3 protein: CASSQEFWETQYF
CDR3 DNA: TGTGCCAGCAGCCAAGAGTTTTGGGAGACCCAGTACTTC

clone size: NA
V gene: TRBV7-9
D gene: TRBD2
J gene: TRBJ2-1
CDR3 protein: CASSTLAGRGTYNEQFF
CDR3 DNA: TGTGCCAGCAGCACCTTAGCGGGAAGGGGTACCTACAATGAGCAGTTCTTC

clone size: few
V gene: TRBV7-9
D gene: NA
J gene: TRBJ1-1
CDR3 protein: CASSLAVSGGNTEAFF
CDR3 DNA: TGTGCCAGCAGCTTAGCGGTTTCGGGGGGGAACACTGAAGCTTTCTTT

clone size: NA
V gene: TRBV5-1
D gene: NA
J gene: TRBJ2-1
CDR3 protein: CASSLGPAGNEQFF
CDR3 DNA: TGCGCCAGCAGCTTGGGTCCGGCTGGGAATGAGCAGTTCTTC

clone size: NA
V gene: TRBV18
D gene: NA
J gene: TRBJ2-5
CDR3 protein: CASSPSSTQETQYF
CDR3 DNA: TGTGCCAGCTCACCAAGCAGCACACAAGAGACCCAGTACTTC

clone size: NA
V gene: TRBV5-1
D gene: TRBD1
J gene: TRBJ1-6
CDR3 protein: CASRVVYRGNSPLHF
CDR3 DNA: TGCGCCAGCAGAGTCGTGTACAGGGGGAATTCACCCCTCCACTTT

clone size: NA
V gene: TRBV6-6
D gene: NA
J gene: TRBJ2-1
CDR3 protein: CASSSLNEQFF
CDR3 DNA: TGTGCCAGCAGTTCGCTCAATGAGCAGTTCTTC

clone size: NA
V gene: TRBV25-1
D gene: NA
J gene: TRBJ1-1
CDR3 protein: CASSDKGWNTEAFF
CDR3 DNA: TGTGCCAGCAGTGACAAAGGGTGGAACACTGAAGCTTTCTTT

clone size: NA
V gene: TRBV19
D gene: NA
J gene: TRBJ1-4
CDR3 protein: CASSTIQGSNEKLFF
CDR3 DNA: TGTGCCAGTAGTACAATACAGGGATCTAATGAAAAACTGTTTTTT

clone size: NA
V gene: TRBV25-1
D gene: TRBD2
J gene: TRBJ2-7
CDR3 protein: CASSSRGDVYEQYF
CDR3 DNA: TGTGCCAGCAGCTCTCGGGGGGACGTTTACGAGCAGTACTTC

clone size: NA
V gene: TRBV5-8
D gene: NA
J gene: TRBJ1-5
CDR3 protein: CASSLGQGYGQPQHF
CDR3 DNA: TGTGCCAGCAGCTTGGGCCAGGGTTATGGTCAGCCCCAGCATTTT

clone size: NA
V gene: TRBV5-4
D gene: TRBD2
J gene: TRBJ2-5
CDR3 protein: CASSLTSGQETQYF
CDR3 DNA: TGTGCCAGCAGCTTGACTAGCGGCCAAGAGACCCAGTACTTC

clone size: NA
V gene: TRBV5-1
D gene: TRBD2
J gene: TRBJ2-5
CDR3 protein: CASSLAGGGVPQETQYF
CDR3 DNA: TGCGCCAGCAGCTTGGCCGGCGGGGGGGTCCCGCAAGAGACCCAGTACTTC

clone size: NA
V gene: TRBV7-9
D gene: NA
J gene: TRBJ2-3
CDR3 protein: CASSLQGDTQYF
CDR3 DNA: TGTGCCAGCAGCTTACAGGGAGATACGCAGTATTTT

clone size: NA
V gene: TRBV29-1
D gene: NA
J gene: TRBJ1-4
CDR3 protein: CSAAARGKLFF
CDR3 DNA: TGCAGCGCCGCCGCCCGGGGTAAACTGTTTTTT

clone size: NA
V gene: TRBV10-3
D gene: TRBD2
J gene: TRBJ2-7
CDR3 protein: CAISDRDSGGTSYEQYF
CDR3 DNA: TGTGCCATCAGTGATCGGGACAGCGGGGGGACCTCCTACGAGCAGTACTTC

clone size: NA
V gene: TRBV7-9
D gene: NA
J gene: TRBJ1-5
CDR3 protein: CASSSAAQGGNQPQHF
CDR3 DNA: TGTGCCAGCAGCTCGGCCGCCCAGGGAGGCAATCAGCCCCAGCATTTT

clone size: NA
V gene: TRBV4-1
D gene: NA
J gene: TRBJ2-2
CDR3 protein: CASSPGKGSTGELFF
CDR3 DNA: TGCGCCAGCAGCCCCGGTAAGGGTAGCACCGGGGAGCTGTTTTTT

clone size: few
V gene: TRBV7-9
D gene: NA
J gene: TRBJ1-1
CDR3 protein: CASSFSPQYTEAFF
CDR3 DNA: TGTGCCAGCAGCTTCAGTCCGCAGTACACTGAAGCTTTCTTT

clone size: few
V gene: TRBV5-6
D gene: TRBD1
J gene: TRBJ1-6
CDR3 protein: CASSLSGGSYNSPLHF
CDR3 DNA: TGTGCCAGCAGCTTGTCAGGGGGCTCCTATAATTCACCCCTCCACTTT

clone size: NA
V gene: TRBV5-1
D gene: NA
J gene: TRBJ2-3
CDR3 protein: CASSFRAGSTDTQYF
CDR3 DNA: TGCGCCAGCAGCTTTCGTGCGGGCTCCACAGATACGCAGTATTTT

clone size: once
V gene: TRBV30
D gene: NA
J gene: TRBJ1-5
CDR3 protein: CAWSREGLGPQHF
CDR3 DNA: TGTGCCTGGAGTCGGGAGGGTTTGGGGCCCCAGCATTTT

clone size: NA
V gene: TRBV12-3/TRBV12-4
D gene: TRBD1
J gene: TRBJ2-2
CDR3 protein: CASRPGGGGELFF
CDR3 DNA: TGTGCCAGCAGACCAGGGGGCGGGGGGGAGCTGTTTTTT

clone size: NA
V gene: TRBV6-5
D gene: NA
J gene: TRBJ1-2
CDR3 protein: CASRRVGGRYGYTF
CDR3 DNA: TGTGCCAGCAGGCGCGTGGGGGGCAGGTATGGCTACACCTTC

clone size: once
V gene: TRBV14
D gene: TRBD2
J gene: TRBJ2-5
CDR3 protein: CASSQAGLVSRETQYF
CDR3 DNA: TGTGCCAGCAGCCAAGCGGGACTAGTCTCCCGGGAGACCCAGTACTTC